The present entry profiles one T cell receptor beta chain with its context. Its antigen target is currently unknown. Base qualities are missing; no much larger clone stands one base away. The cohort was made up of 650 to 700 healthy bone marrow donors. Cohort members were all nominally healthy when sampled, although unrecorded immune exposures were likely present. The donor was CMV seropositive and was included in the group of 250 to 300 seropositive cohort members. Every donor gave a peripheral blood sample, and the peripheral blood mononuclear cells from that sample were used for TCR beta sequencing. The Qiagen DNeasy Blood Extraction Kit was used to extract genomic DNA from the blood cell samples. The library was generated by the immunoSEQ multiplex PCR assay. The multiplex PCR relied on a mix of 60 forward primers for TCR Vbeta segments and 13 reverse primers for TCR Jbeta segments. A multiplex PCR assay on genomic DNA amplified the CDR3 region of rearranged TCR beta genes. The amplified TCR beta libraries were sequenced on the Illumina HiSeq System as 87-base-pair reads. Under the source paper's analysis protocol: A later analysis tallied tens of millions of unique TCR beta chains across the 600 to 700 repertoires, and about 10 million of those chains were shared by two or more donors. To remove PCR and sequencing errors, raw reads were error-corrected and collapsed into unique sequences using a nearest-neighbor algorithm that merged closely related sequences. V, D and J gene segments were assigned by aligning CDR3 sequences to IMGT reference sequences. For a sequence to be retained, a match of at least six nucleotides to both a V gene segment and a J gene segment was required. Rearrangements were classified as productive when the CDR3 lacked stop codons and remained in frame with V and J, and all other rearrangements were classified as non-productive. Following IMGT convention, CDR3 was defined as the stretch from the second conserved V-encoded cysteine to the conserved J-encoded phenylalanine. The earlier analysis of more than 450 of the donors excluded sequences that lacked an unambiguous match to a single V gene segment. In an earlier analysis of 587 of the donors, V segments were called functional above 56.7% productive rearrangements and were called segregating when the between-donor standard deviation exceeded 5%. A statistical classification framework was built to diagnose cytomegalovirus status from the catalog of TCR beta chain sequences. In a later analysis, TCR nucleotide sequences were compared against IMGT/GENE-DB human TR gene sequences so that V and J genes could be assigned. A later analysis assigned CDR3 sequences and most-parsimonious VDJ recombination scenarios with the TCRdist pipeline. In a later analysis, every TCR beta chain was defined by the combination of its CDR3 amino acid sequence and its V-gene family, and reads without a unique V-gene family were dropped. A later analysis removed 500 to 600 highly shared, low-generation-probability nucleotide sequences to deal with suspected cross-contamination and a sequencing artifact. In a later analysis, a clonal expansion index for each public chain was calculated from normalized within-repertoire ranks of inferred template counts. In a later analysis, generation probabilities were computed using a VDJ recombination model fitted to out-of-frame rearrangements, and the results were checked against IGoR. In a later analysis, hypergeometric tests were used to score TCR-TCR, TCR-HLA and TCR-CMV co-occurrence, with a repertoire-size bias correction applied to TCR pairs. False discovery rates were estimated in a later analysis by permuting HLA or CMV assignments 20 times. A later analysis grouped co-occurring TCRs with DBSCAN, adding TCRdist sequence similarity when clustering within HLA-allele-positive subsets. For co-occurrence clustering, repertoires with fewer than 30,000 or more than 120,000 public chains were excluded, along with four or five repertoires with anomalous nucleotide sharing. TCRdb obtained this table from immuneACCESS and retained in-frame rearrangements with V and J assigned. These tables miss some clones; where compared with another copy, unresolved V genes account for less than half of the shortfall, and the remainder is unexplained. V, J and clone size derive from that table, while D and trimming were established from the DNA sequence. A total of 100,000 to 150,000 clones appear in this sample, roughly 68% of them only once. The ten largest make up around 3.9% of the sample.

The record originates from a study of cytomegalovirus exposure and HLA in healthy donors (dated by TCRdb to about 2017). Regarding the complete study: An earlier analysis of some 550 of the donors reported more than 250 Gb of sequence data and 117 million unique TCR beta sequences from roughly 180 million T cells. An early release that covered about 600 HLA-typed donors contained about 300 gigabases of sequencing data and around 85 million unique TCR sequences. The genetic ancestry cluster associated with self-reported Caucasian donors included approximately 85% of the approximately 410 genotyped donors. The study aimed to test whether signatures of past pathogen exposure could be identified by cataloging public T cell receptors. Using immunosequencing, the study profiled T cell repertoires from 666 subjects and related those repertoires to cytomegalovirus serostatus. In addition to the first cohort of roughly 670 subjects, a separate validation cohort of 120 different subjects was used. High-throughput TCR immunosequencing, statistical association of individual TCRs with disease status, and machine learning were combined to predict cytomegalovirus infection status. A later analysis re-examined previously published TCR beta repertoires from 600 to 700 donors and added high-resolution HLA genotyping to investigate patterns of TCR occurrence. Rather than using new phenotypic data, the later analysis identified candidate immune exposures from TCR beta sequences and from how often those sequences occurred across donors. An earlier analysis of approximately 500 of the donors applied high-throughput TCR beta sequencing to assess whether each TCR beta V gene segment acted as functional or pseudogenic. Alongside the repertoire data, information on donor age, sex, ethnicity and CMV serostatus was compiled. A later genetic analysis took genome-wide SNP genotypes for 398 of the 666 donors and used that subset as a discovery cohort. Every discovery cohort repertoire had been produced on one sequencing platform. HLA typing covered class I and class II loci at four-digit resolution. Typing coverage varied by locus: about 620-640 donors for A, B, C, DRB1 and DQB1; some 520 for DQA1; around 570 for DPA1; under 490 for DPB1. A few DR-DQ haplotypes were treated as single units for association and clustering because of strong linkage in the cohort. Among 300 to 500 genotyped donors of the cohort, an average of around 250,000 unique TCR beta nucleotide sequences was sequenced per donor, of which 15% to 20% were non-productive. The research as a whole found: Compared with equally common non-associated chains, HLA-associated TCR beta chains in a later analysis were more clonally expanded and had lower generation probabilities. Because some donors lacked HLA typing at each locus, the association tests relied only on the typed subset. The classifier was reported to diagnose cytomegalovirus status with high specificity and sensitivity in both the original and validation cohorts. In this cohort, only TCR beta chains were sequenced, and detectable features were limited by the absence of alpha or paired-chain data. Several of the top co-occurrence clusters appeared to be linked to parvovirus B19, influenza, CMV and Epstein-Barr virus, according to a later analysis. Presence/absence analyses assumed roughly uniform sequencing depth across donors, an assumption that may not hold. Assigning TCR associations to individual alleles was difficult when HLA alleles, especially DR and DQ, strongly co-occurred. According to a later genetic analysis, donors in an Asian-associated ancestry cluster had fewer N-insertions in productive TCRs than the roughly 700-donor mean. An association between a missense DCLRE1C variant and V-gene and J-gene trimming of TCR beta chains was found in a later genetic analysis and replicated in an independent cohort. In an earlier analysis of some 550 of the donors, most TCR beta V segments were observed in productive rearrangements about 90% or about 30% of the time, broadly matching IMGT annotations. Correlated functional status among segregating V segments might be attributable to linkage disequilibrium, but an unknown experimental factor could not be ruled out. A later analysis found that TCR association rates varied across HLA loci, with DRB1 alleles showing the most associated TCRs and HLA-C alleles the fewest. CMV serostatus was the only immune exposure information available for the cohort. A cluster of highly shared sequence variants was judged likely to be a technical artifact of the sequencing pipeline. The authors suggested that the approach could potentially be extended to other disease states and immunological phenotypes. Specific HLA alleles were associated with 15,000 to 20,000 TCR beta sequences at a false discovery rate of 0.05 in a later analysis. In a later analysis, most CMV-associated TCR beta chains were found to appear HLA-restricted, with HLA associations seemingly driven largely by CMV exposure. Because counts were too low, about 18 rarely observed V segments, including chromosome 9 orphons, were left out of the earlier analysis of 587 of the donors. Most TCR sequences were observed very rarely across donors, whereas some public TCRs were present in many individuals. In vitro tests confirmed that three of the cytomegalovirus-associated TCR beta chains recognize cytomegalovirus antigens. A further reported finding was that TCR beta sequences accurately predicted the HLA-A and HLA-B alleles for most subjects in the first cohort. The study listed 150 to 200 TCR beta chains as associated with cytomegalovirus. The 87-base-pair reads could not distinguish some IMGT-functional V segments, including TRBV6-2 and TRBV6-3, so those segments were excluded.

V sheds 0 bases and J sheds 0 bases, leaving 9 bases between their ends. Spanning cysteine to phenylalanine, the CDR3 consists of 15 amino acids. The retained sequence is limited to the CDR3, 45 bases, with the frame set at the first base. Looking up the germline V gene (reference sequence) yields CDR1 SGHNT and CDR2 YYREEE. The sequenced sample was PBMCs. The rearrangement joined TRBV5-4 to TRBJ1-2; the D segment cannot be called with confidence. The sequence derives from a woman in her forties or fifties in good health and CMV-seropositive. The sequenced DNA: TGTGCCAGCAGCTTGGTTTCGCGGGCTAACTATGGCTACACCTTC. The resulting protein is CASSLVSRANYGYTF.